Listed below are T cell receptor beta chains from one sample, sequenced in a study of T cell changes during pregnancy in multiple sclerosis. The repertoire was sequenced with immunoSEQ multiplex PCR; TCRdb's copy has only in-frame clones and lacks some. Of approximately 88,000 clones in the sample, roughly 94% were seen once. The source was peripheral blood, collected in the third trimester of pregnancy. These receptors were collected from a female donor with multiple sclerosis, enrolled in a pregnancy study. Both conserved end residues are trimmed from each CDR3. The order of the fields is V gene, CDR3 protein.

TRBV28	ASSRGYEQY
TRBV9	ASSSRTSGSPYNEQF
TRBV12-2	ASRFQGLPIEQF
TRBV7-8	ASSRGTSGRGKKETQY
TRBV4-1	ASSRGPQVREGDEQF
TRBV15	ATSVRGTGGRQPQH
TRBV6-4	ASSDSFGRGQDNYGYT
TRBV5-8	ASSLRREAF
TRBV27	ASSLPSYEQY
TRBV6-5	ASSRDWTSYEQY
TRBV9	ASSYGQTNTEAF
TRBV28	ASRRTGALETQY
TRBV19	ASREGMLNEQF
TRBV5-1	ASSRQVGEKLF
TRBV21-1	ASRALSGRAREQY
TRBV19	ASSLGRQGTLGANVLT
TRBV6-6	ASSYRAGEAKNIQY
TRBV5-1	ASSLEASPNTGELF
TRBV30	AWSSGLAFGELF
TRBV7-9	ASSSARQGAFGGYT
TRBV7-2	ASSLALAGVSEQF
TRBV5-1	ASSLEGASPYEQY
TRBV5-5	ASSYLPGQNTEAF
TRBV28	ASRLGLAGFEQY
TRBV9	ASSGQGLPSGNTIY
TRBV30	AWVAGGAQQY
TRBV7-6	ASSSRTSGYNEQF
TRBV30	AWSVLAGGEQY
TRBV15	ATSRDLGGAGGYT
TRBV30	AWGGKNIGPLYEQY
TRBV29-1	SVDREDGYT
TRBV6-1	ASRAAGTIGVEAF
TRBV30	AWGVGGDTEAF
TRBV5-8	ASSLRAEAF
TRBV19	ASSRGQFSLPFNVLT
TRBV7-9	ASSREDTQY
TRBV7-8	ASSFGGGPGDEQF
TRBV7-9	ASSLTLAGVEQY
TRBV6-1	ASSEPTDMDTEAF
TRBV5-5	ASTPGRARAYEQY
TRBV14	ASSQESWASSGNEQF
TRBV6-5	ASRRDSVNSPLH
TRBV27	ASSFSRTGVVNEQF
TRBV4-1	ASSQPLGVNYGYT
TRBV7-9	ASIDEGRRPLNTGELF
TRBV7-9	ASSLGTGGVRNTEAF
TRBV5-6	ASSFQTGANTEAF
TRBV7-9	ASSLSESTDNEQF
TRBV28	ASSLTGLYGYT
TRBV6-1	ASSVDGIGSYEQY
TRBV1	TSSQGGSGGYNEQF